One and the same sample provided the 20 T cell receptor beta chains below, sequenced in a study of blood T cell repertoires in COVID-19. Sequenced by immunoSEQ multiplex PCR; TCRdb stores in-frame clones only, minus some. The table records some 70,000 clones, approximately 90% of them present only once. The material sequenced was PBMCs or T cells enriched from blood (not recorded which). The source is a woman aged 40 to 55 who had recovered from COVID-19.

V usage is TRBV6-1 and J usage is TRBJ1-2; perhaps TRBD1 as D (5 bases). The CDR3 is 13 residues long. Germline V gene lookup returns CDR1 MNHNS and CDR2 SASEGT. Trimming shortened V by 3 bases and J by 5 bases, and 10 bases separated the two germline ends. The CDR3 region has the DNA TGTGCCAGCAGTGATGACAGAGTGTATGGCTACACCTTC. Translated, it gives CASSDDRVYGYTF.

The CDR3 nucleotides are TGTGCCATCACTGCGGGCCTCTCTGGAAACACCATATATTTT. Translation: CAITAGLSGNTIYF. V usage is TRBV10-3 and J usage is TRBJ1-3; D remains unclear. Trimming removed 7 bases at V and 0 bases at J, with 10 bases between. This CDR3 has 14 amino acids. Germline CDR1 is ENHRY and CDR2 is SYGVKD.

The chain uses TRBV19 and TRBJ2-3, with a tentative D call TRBD1 (5 bases). This CDR3 region has 16 residues. The ends were cut back, 5 bases at V and 6 bases at J, with 21 bases in the middle. The germline CDR1 and CDR2 sequences are LNHDA and SQIVND (reference sequence). CDR3 amino acids: CASSPSGRAVPDTQYF. CDR3 DNA sequence: TGTGCCAGTAGTCCCTCCGGCAGGGCGGTCCCGGATACGCAGTATTTT.

The chain recombines TRBV3-1 (or the pseudogene TRBV3-2) with TRBJ2-3, with 10 bases matching TRBD2. This CDR3 is 17 amino acids long. Looked up from germline, CDR1 is LGHDT and CDR2 is YNNKEL (reference sequence). With 3 bases clipped from V and 2 bases from J, the junction kept 8 bases outside the gene matches. The CDR3 sequence is CASSQGLLAGLTDTQYF. CDR3 in DNA: TGTGCCAGCAGCCAGGGATTACTAGCGGGGCTCACAGATACGCAGTATTTT.

The chain links TRBV7-9 to TRBJ2-2, with unresolved D. CDR1 and CDR2 from the germline V gene are SEHNR and FQNEAQ (reference sequence). The CDR3 loop spans 13 amino acids. The V and J ends lost 3 bases and 2 bases respectively, with 4 bases between them. CDR3 coding DNA: TGTGCCAGCAGCTTCGGTAACACCGGGGAGCTGTTTTTT. Encoded protein: CASSFGNTGELFF.

This clone was detected only once. The V gene is TRBV7-2, the J gene TRBJ2-1; 10 bases match TRBD1. After removal of 5 bases from V and 8 bases from J, the junction contained 6 bases not matched to a gene. The CDR3 totals 14 residues. The germline CDR1 and CDR2 sequences are SGHTA and FQGNSA. For the CDR3, the DNA is TGTGCCAGCAGCCAGCGGACAGGGGGACATGAGCAGTTCTTC. It is translated as CASSQRTGGHEQFF.

J is TRBJ1-5 and V is TRBV21-1; whether TRBD1, the table's D call, matches the DNA was not checked. TRBV21-1 is deemed a pseudogene. The CDR3 is 20 residues long. In nucleotides, the CDR3 is TGTGCCAGCAGCAAAGCGGAGGGGGACAGGTATACTCCGGGGGGTCAGCCCCAGCATTTT. It yields the protein CASSKAEGDRYTPGGQPQHF.

The chain has TRBV28 and TRBJ2-5; D may be TRBD2 (5 bases). Germline CDR1 MDHEN, CDR2 SYDVKM. V was clipped by 2 bases and J by 2 bases, with 12 bases between them. The CDR3 is 15 residues long. CDR3 in DNA: TGTGCCAGCAGTTTAAGGAGAGGGAGACAAGAGACCCAGTACTTC. It is translated as CASSLRRGRQETQYF.

This clone occurred a few times. This chain connects TRBV19 to TRBJ1-3; 10 bases are shared with TRBD1. This CDR3 region has 18 residues. Germline CDR1 is LNHDA and CDR2 is SQIVND (reference sequence). After removal of 8 bases from V and 0 bases from J, the junction contained 13 bases not matched to a gene. Written as DNA, the CDR3 is TGTGCCAGTGAATTACGACGGGACAGGGGCCTCTCTGGAAACACCATATATTTT. Translated: CASELRRDRGLSGNTIYF. The full variable domain, rest sourced from reference TRBV19 and TRBJ1-3, is DGGITQSPKYLFRKEGQNVTLSCEQNLNHDAMYWYRQDPGQGLRLIYYSQIVNDFQKGDIAEGYSVSREKKESFPLTVTSAQKNPTAFYLCASELRRDRGLSGNTIYFGEGSWLTVV.

The chain links TRBV7-3 to TRBJ1-1; D is uncertain. Germline CDR1 reads SGHTA; CDR2 reads FQGTGA. CDR3 size: 18 residues. V was clipped by 1 base and J by 1 base, with 19 bases between them. DNA of the CDR3: TGTGCCAGCAGCTTAATTTCGCCGAGCGCGGAAGGGAACACTGAAGCTTTCTTT. Amino acid sequence: CASSLISPSAEGNTEAFF. The full variable domain, in which reference TRBV7-3 and TRBJ1-1 provide the parts outside the CDR3, is GAGVSQTPSNKVTEKGKYVELRCDPISGHTALYWYRQSLGQGPEFLIYFQGTGAADDSGLPNDRFFAVRPEGSVSTLKIQRTERGDSAVYLCASSLISPSAEGNTEAFFGQGTRLTVV.

The CDR3 here is CASSLGQGRRGGYTF. The DNA of the CDR3 is TGTGCCAGCAGCCTCGGACAGGGGAGGAGAGGGGGCTACACCTTC. This chain connects TRBV7-6 to TRBJ1-2; 9 bases fit TRBD1. Trimming at V came to 5 bases and at J to 8 bases, leaving 12 bases not matched to a gene. CDR3 length: 15 amino acids. Germline CDR1 is SGHVS and CDR2 is FNYEAQ.

The chain is built from TRBV7-8 and TRBJ2-7; 7 bases fit TRBD1. V dropped 3 bases and J dropped 5; count of bases not matched to a gene: 13. The CDR3 is 16 amino acids. The germline V gene has CDR1 SGHVS and CDR2 FQNEAQ. CDR3 amino acids: CASSLGQTLKNHEQYF. The CDR3 DNA reads TGTGCCAGCAGCTTGGGACAGACTCTAAAAAACCACGAGCAGTACTTC.

The chain has TRBV3-1 (or the pseudogene TRBV3-2) and TRBJ1-1, with unresolved D. Trimming left V 8 bases short and J 4 bases short, with 17 bases between. The CDR3 consists of 14 residues. Germline CDR1 and CDR2: LGHDT and YNNKEL (reference sequence). The CDR3 protein is CASGKAWGGTEAFF. DNA for the CDR3: TGTGCCAGCGGTAAGGCGTGGGGAGGCACTGAAGCTTTCTTT.

The V gene is TRBV5-6, the J gene TRBJ2-5, with 8 bases identical to TRBD2. The V gene's germline CDR1 is SGHDT and CDR2 YYEEEE. Germline trimming cut 2 bases from V and 5 bases from J; bases unmatched to any gene: 11. There are 16 residues in the CDR3. The chain's CDR3 is CASSLGLASLGETQYF. CDR3 sequence (DNA): TGTGCCAGCAGCTTAGGACTAGCTTCTTTGGGGGAGACCCAGTACTTC. Full variable domain (outside the CDR3, taken from reference TRBV5-6 and TRBJ2-5): DAGVTQSPTHLIKTRGQQVTLRCSPKSGHDTVSWYQQALGQGPQFIFQYYEEEERQRGNFPDRFSGHQFPNYSSELNVNALLLGDSALYLCASSLGLASLGETQYFGPGTRLLVL.

The gene calls are TRBV27 and TRBJ1-3, with a tentative D call TRBD1 (6 bases). Looked up from germline, CDR1 is MNHEY and CDR2 is SMNVEV (reference sequence). V was trimmed by 0 bases and J by 4 bases, leaving 10 bases between them. This CDR3 comprises 15 residues. The CDR3 region has the DNA TGTGCCAGCAGTTTATCAACAGGGCACGGAAACACCATATATTTT. It specifies CASSLSTGHGNTIYF.

This clone was seen just once. The genes are TRBV5-1 and TRBJ2-5; maybe TRBD1 (7 bases). CDR3 length equals 14 residues. Trimming took 4 bases from V and 4 from J, leaving 14 bases between them. Germline CDR1 SGHRS, CDR2 YFSETQ. The CDR3 DNA reads TGCGCCAGCAGCGCAGGGGGGAGCCCAGAGACCCAGTACTTC. It translates to CASSAGGSPETQYF.

The chain combines TRBV3-1 (or the pseudogene TRBV3-2) with TRBJ1-1; no firm D call. The V end lost 0 bases, the J end lost 4 bases, and 9 bases lay between the germline ends. This CDR3 spans 14 amino acids. The germline CDR1 and CDR2 sequences are LGHDT and YNNKEL (reference sequence). The CDR3 coding sequence is TGTGCCAGCAGCCAAGAATACGGGGTCACTGAAGCTTTCTTT. Protein: CASSQEYGVTEAFF.

The gene calls are TRBV11-2 and TRBJ2-5; the D gene is possibly TRBD1 (6 bases). CDR3 length: 16 amino acids. Trimming left V 5 bases short and J 5 bases short, with 21 bases between. Germline assignment: CDR1 SGHAT and CDR2 FQNNGV. Here the CDR3 DNA reads TGTGCCAGCAGCCGTCTCATTGGGGGCATAGGTGAGACCCAGTACTTC. Translation gives CASSRLIGGIGETQYF.

The chain is built from TRBV5-1 and TRBJ1-2, with D possibly matching TRBD1 (5 bases). Germline V gives CDR1 SGHRS, CDR2 YFSETQ. The ends were cut back, 4 bases at V and 5 bases at J, with 12 bases in the middle. This CDR3 comprises 13 residues. CDR3 nucleotide sequence: TGCGCCAGCAGCCTGACGGGGGAGTATGGCTACACCTTC. The encoded protein is CASSLTGEYGYTF.

The V gene is TRBV7-3, the J gene TRBJ2-3; TRBD2 aligns across 7 bases. V trimming: 2 bases; J trimming: 6 bases; junction bases outside the gene matches: 8. There are 15 residues in the CDR3. CDR1 is SGHTA and CDR2 is FQGTGA in the germline V gene. This chain's CDR3 is CASSLFGGGEDTQYF. The DNA for the CDR3 is TGTGCCAGCAGCTTATTTGGGGGAGGGGAGGATACGCAGTATTTT.